The TCR beta chain described here comes from a study of shared clonotypes between healthy human individuals (TCRdb year 2020). For the wider study: Two women and a few men aged 18 to 49 years were included in the cohort. For each donor, CD4 naive and CD4 memory were each given three plates, CD8 naive was given two plates, and CD8 memory was given one plate. Blood TCR repertoires of about 5 healthy adults were deeply sequenced to estimate repertoire size and the extent of clonotype sharing between individuals. To increase sequencing depth and limit assay-specific biases, different laboratories used diverse techniques to prepare libraries and sequence TCR repertoires. Per donor, leukapheresis produced somewhere between about 0.94 and 9 billion PBMCs. The paper as a whole reports these results and caveats: The small number of donors limited the genetic and exposure-history diversity represented. Even with the large sequencing depth, rarefaction of the sorted-subset datasets indicated that sequencing was incomplete. Sampling was limited to blood, and TCR repertoires in tissue likely differ from TCR repertoires in blood. Pairwise subsampling led to the expectation that sequencing depth would affect the degree of clonotype sharing among donors. Clonotypes shared by all four sorted-subset donors showed higher generation probabilities than non-shared clonotypes. Larger estimated clonotype richness was generally found for naive subsets than for memory subsets. Across a handful of donors, about 5.2% of naive CD4, roughly 3.4% of naive CD8, around 2.5% of memory CD4, and about 0.44% of memory CD8 clonotypes were shared.

Using the deep immunoSEQ assay, TCR CDR3 regions were amplified from genomic DNA by multiplex PCR. Extracted genomic DNA from each cell subset was spread evenly across all wells of several immunoSEQ 96-well plates, with each plate serving as a replicate. For sorted subsets, approximately 0.2 ug of genomic DNA, equivalent to 25,000 to 30,000 T cell genomes, went into each replicate PCR. The purified libraries were quantified using a Qubit 3.0 fluorometer, sized with a Bioanalyzer 2100, and then quantified again using the KAPA Library Quantification kit. Every immunoSEQ 96-well plate was sequenced on a separate single-read 150-cycle Illumina NextSeq 550 flow cell. The original pipeline was this. The immunoSEQ output contained only junctional sequences without quality scores, so filtering could not match that applied to full-length reads. Sequences were annotated with PyIR, a Python wrapper for IgBLAST v1.9, using IMGT germline references to assign V/J genes and CDR3. Reads were filtered out if the reads had weak V/J assignments (E-value above 1e-6), no CDR3, stop codons, out-of-frame junctions, or ambiguous translated residues. V3J clonotypes were defined by identical inferred V gene, J gene, and CDR3 amino acid sequence. Percentage overlap between repertoires was calculated by dividing the number of shared unique clonotypes by the size of the smaller repertoire. Repertoire richness was assessed with RTK rarefaction, the Chao1 estimator, and Recon v2.1 estimates of unobserved clonotypes. For all TCRbeta clonotypes obtained by the gDNA method from a few donors, generation probabilities were computed with OLGA. Here the immuneACCESS table is served through TCRdb, limited to in-frame sequences with V and J called. Missing clones are a known gap in these copies; in checked studies unresolved V genes cover under half, and the rest lacks a known reason. V, J and clone size were drawn from that table, and D and trimming were deduced from the DNA. Recorded for this sample are some 2,000,000 clones; approximately 95% of them occurred a single time. The top ten hold roughly 0.13% of the sample.

Healthy HIV-negative adults with no recently reported acute infections or vaccinations were included as donors. Every donor was a Caucasian adult residing in Nashville, Tennessee, USA. CD4+ T cells were enriched by magnetic negative selection; naive cells were then positively selected on CD45RA, and the negative fraction formed the memory subset. Blood was collected by leukapheresis, and PBMCs were isolated by Ficoll-Histopaque density gradient centrifugation and then cryopreserved in liquid nitrogen vapor phase. Purity and quantity of every magnetically sorted T cell population were checked by analytical flow cytometry. Genomic DNA was isolated from every sorted fraction and measured by UV absorbance on a Nanodrop 2000c. From V the trimming removes 4 bases and from J it removes 10 bases, while the gene matches leave 3 bases of the junction unaccounted for. In the germline V gene, CDR1 corresponds to SGDLS and CDR2 to YYNGEE. The CDR3 spans 13 residues, from the cysteine through the phenylalanine. The sequence is cut down to CDR3 DNA, 39 bases in frame from base 1.

As for this clone: The antigen it binds to is not known. No much larger clone exists at a distance of one base, and base qualities are not known.

Rearrangement joined TRBV9 to TRBJ2-1; TRBD2 matches 12 bases in the middle. This sequence was found in a young man in good health. The sequenced material came from naive CD4+ T cells sorted from blood. The sample's cell subset or site, from its label and the paper: CD45RA+ positively selected. The nucleotide sequence is TGTGCCAGCAGCCCCGGGACTAGCGGGGAGCAGTTCTTC. Translated, this gives CASSPGTSGEQFF. With all but the CDR3 taken from the reference TRBV9 and TRBJ2-1 genes, the full variable domain is: DSGVTQTPKHLITATGQRVTLRCSPRSGDLSVYWYQQSLDQGLQFLIQYYNGEERAKGNILERFSAQQFPDLHSELNLSSLELGDSALYFCASSPGTSGEQFFGPGTRLTVL.